These 8 T cell receptor beta chains were sequenced from one sample in a study of PD-1 blockade in classical Hodgkin lymphoma. This table comes from immunoSEQ multiplex PCR, and its TCRdb copy is limited to in-frame clones, with some not included. The table includes about 90,000 clones, 90% detected once. Time point of the sample: cycle 4 day 1 (C4D1), after more than five weeks of nivolumab. Brentuximab vedotin exposure varied, and every patient relapsed after autologous stem cell transplantation. Source: peripheral blood mononuclear cells (PBMCs), taken before the fourth cycle of nivolumab. The receptors derive from a human donor with classical Hodgkin lymphoma.

Here the CDR3 reads CASSQDTGWGNTQYF. DNA of the CDR3: TGCGCCAGCAGCCAAGATACGGGGTGGGGGAATACGCAGTATTTT. The chain uses TRBV4-3 and TRBJ2-3; D tentatively reads TRBD1 or TRBD2 (5 bases each). Between the trimmed V and J ends, which lost 0 bases and 7 bases, there was a span of 14 bases. The CDR3 loop spans 15 amino acids. Germline V gene sequence: CDR1 LGHNA, CDR2 YSLEER.

V and J are TRBV19 and TRBJ1-2; D is unresolved. V lost 4 bases to trimming and J lost 0 bases, with 9 bases between them. This CDR3 spans 14 amino acids. Germline values: CDR1 LNHDA, CDR2 SQIVND (reference sequence). CDR3 loop: CASSNQVPNYGYTF. CDR3 coding DNA: TGTGCCAGTAGTAACCAGGTTCCTAACTATGGCTACACCTTC.

The chain joins TRBV2 to TRBJ2-7; D is perhaps TRBD1 (6 bases). The CDR3 contains 14 residues. Trimming left V 6 bases short and J 2 bases short, with 14 bases between. Germline values: CDR1 SNHLY, CDR2 FYNNEI. CDR3 sequence reads: CASREERTAYEQYF. In nucleotides, the CDR3 is TGTGCCAGCAGGGAGGAGCGGACAGCCTACGAGCAGTACTTC.

This clone was found a few times. The CDR3 DNA follows: TGTGCCAGCAGTTACCTAGGGAGGAGCACTGAAGCTTTCTTT. It translates to CASSYLGRSTEAFF. The chain uses TRBV6-5 and TRBJ1-1; D call uncertain. V dropped 2 bases and J dropped 4 bases, with 11 bases sitting between them. Germline loops: CDR1 MNHEY, CDR2 SVGAGI. This CDR3 has 14 amino acids.

The chain uses TRBV5-1 and TRBJ1-4; D is perhaps TRBD1 (5 bases). This CDR3 is built from 15 residues. Germline CDR1 SGHRS, CDR2 YFSETQ. V lost 5 bases, J lost 4 bases, and 15 bases lay in between. The CDR3, as DNA: TGCGCCAGCAGAGATCCGACAGCTTATAATGAAAAACTGTTTTTT. Translation: CASRDPTAYNEKLFF.

In this sample, this clone turned up a few times. The chain joins TRBV7-8 to TRBJ2-7; D is ambiguous. Germline-derived CDR1 and CDR2 are SGHVS and FQNEAQ. CDR3 size: 12 residues. The V end was cut by 5 bases, the J end by 6 bases, with 11 bases between. The CDR3 region is CASSRASLEQYF. DNA of the CDR3: TGTGCCAGCAGCAGAGCGAGTCTCGAGCAGTACTTC.

The CDR3 region has the DNA TGTGCCACGAGTGGGTGGCGGGGAACAGGGGACACTGAAGCTTTCTTT. This codes for CATSGWRGTGDTEAFF. The chain couples TRBV27 to TRBJ1-1; 7 bases match TRBD1. This CDR3 has 16 residues. Trimming took 10 bases from V and 3 from J; bases not matched to a gene: 17. CDR1 and CDR2 from the germline V gene are MNHEY and SMNVEV (reference sequence).

V is TRBV5-4 and J is TRBJ2-7; D possibly uses TRBD1 or TRBD2 (5 bases each). Germline V CDR1 and CDR2: SGHNT, YYREEE (reference sequence). V was shortened by 0 bases and J by 0 bases, with 10 bases between the two germline ends. The CDR3 runs to 15 residues. The CDR3 loop reads CASSLGRDVSYEQYF. The DNA of the CDR3 is TGTGCCAGCAGCTTGGGCCGGGACGTCTCCTACGAGCAGTACTTC.